This T cell receptor (beta chain) came from a study of cytomegalovirus exposure and HLA in healthy donors. At the level of the study: Within an early data release were tens of millions of unique TCRs drawn from HLA-typed donors. About 84% of 398 genotyped donors fell in the Caucasian-associated ancestry cluster. General observations from the study: In a later analysis, donors in an Asian-associated ancestry cluster reportedly had fewer N-insertions in productive TCRs than the cohort mean.

Healthy bone marrow donors formed the donor group. Germline-derived CDR1 and CDR2 are SGHTA and FQGNSA. CDR3 length: 15 amino acids. J lost 6 bases, V lost 3 bases, and 11 bases had no gene match. In the PCR, 60 Vbeta and 13 Jbeta primers were used. The data were produced by immunoSEQ multiplex PCR, yet TCRdb's version contains in-frame clones alone and is incomplete. The table has roughly 120,000 clones, roughly two thirds seen once. Of note for this clone: The antigen remains unidentified.

The sequenced sample consisted of PBMCs. The chain joins TRBV7-2 to TRBJ2-7; 7 nucleotides align to TRBD1. The receptor's source is a man aged 30-40 years in good health and CMV-seropositive. The CDR3 nucleotides read TGTGCCAGCAGCTTCCCCCGGGACAGATTCGCCGAGCAGTACTTC. Translating gives CASSFPRDRFAEQYF.